The 12 T cell receptor beta chains presented below share a single source sample, sequenced in a study of T-cell memory formation after mild COVID-19. From the 5' RACE reads, TCRdb called clonotypes with MiXCR, one entry per CDR3 protein. The sample contains hundreds of thousands of distinct CDR3 sequences, about 18% of which appear only once. The material sequenced was PBMCs or a T cell subset sorted from them (not recorded which). These receptor sequences come from an adult woman who had mild COVID-19 (a few samples of this study predate the infection). Cell type and time point are not known.

This chain joins TRBV3-1 and TRBJ2-5; D gene ambiguous. This CDR3 has 13 residues. V was cut by 0 bases and J by 5 bases, with 7 bases left in between. Germline assignment: CDR1 LGHDT and CDR2 YNNKEL (reference sequence). The CDR3, as DNA: TGTGCCAGCAGCCAAGAACCTTACGAGACCCAGTACTTC. This encodes CASSQEPYETQYF.

The genes are TRBV5-6 and TRBJ2-7; no definite D call. Trimming took off 5 bases at V and 2 bases at J, with 23 bases between the two ends. CDR3 length: 17 amino acids. Germline CDR1 SGHDT, CDR2 YYEEEE. The CDR3 sequence: CASSHLGPDEAPYEQYF. CDR3 coding DNA: TGTGCCAGCAGTCATCTCGGTCCTGATGAAGCCCCCTACGAGCAGTACTTC.

The V and J genes are TRBV11-3 and TRBJ2-5, with a weak D call TRBD1 (6 bases). The germline V and J ends were trimmed by 5 bases and 2 bases, with 15 bases remaining between them. Germline CDR1 is SGHNT and CDR2 is YENEEA. The CDR3 spans 15 residues. CDR3 sequence (DNA): TGTGCCAGCAGCGCTCCCCAGGGGCATCAAGAGACCCAGTACTTC. This sequence encodes CASSAPQGHQETQYF.

The chain couples TRBV7-9 to TRBJ2-7, with D possibly being TRBD1 (7 bases). The germline V gene has CDR1 SEHNR and CDR2 FQNEAQ (reference sequence). The CDR3 contains 14 residues. V was pared by 1 base and J by 7 bases, with 14 bases between. CDR3 in amino acids: CASSLVQGGVEQYF. The CDR3 DNA is TGTGCCAGCAGCTTAGTGCAGGGGGGTGTGGAGCAGTACTTC.

This clonotype appeared a few times. The CDR3 DNA sequence: TGTGCCAGCTCACAAAGGGAAGGTCCGGTGGGCAATCAGCCCCAGCATTTT. It is translated as CASSQREGPVGNQPQHF. The chain employs TRBV18 and TRBJ1-5; D is ambiguous. This CDR3 has 17 residues. V lost 4 bases, J lost 2 bases, and 18 bases lay in between. In germline, CDR1 is KGHSH, CDR2 LQKENI.

This chain joins TRBV2 and TRBJ2-2; 10 bases agree with TRBD2. CDR3 size: 16 residues. CDR1 is SNHLY and CDR2 is FYNNEI in the germline V gene. Trimming removed 4 bases from V and 3 bases from J; junction bases left unmatched: 5. The CDR3, as DNA: TGTGCCAGCAGTGCCCCTAGCGGGAGACACACCGGGGAGCTGTTTTTT. It is translated as CASSAPSGRHTGELFF.

The V gene is TRBV18, the J gene TRBJ2-7, with 7 bases fitting TRBD2. J gave up 3 bases and V 0 bases, and 5 bases lay outside the gene matches. Germline assignment: CDR1 KGHSH and CDR2 LQKENI. The CDR3 consists of 15 residues. CDR3 in amino acids: CASSPPWASGYEQYF. The CDR3 DNA reads as TGTGCCAGCTCACCACCGTGGGCTAGCGGCTACGAGCAGTACTTC. Looking up the rest from reference TRBV18 and TRBJ2-7 gives the full variable domain: NAGVMQNPRHLVRRRGQEARLRCSPMKGHSHVYWYRQLPEEGLKFMVYLQKENIIDESGMPKERFSAEFPKEGPSILRIQQVVRGDSAAYFCASSPPWASGYEQYFGPGTRLTVT.

The sample holds a few counts of this clonotype. The J gene is TRBJ1-1, the V gene TRBV5-1, with 9 bases aligning to TRBD1. The CDR3 has 16 residues. The junction had 10 bases not matched to a gene; V was cut back by 3 bases and J by 4 bases. Germline V gene data show CDR1 as SGHRS and CDR2 as YFSETQ. The CDR3 here is CASSWSRDRVGTEAFF. The CDR3 coding sequence is TGCGCCAGCAGCTGGTCCCGGGACAGGGTTGGCACTGAAGCTTTCTTT. Variable domain in full (rest from reference TRBV5-1 and TRBJ1-1): KAGVTQTPRYLIKTRGQQVTLSCSPISGHRSVSWYQQTPGQGLQFLFEYFSETQRNKGNFPGRFSGRQFSNSRSEMNVSTLELGDSALYLCASSWSRDRVGTEAFFGQGTRLTVV.

This clonotype has a handful of counts. J is TRBJ2-7 and V is TRBV14, with D possibly TRBD1 on 6 matching bases. The CDR3 has 13 residues. Germline-derived CDR1 and CDR2 are SGHDN and FVKESK. Trimming took off 2 bases at V and 6 bases at J, with 11 bases between the two ends. Here the CDR3 reads CASSQYTGTEQYF. Written as DNA, the CDR3 is TGTGCCAGCAGCCAATATACAGGGACCGAGCAGTACTTC.

The chain has TRBV5-1 and TRBJ1-4; TRBD1 agrees at 7 bases. J lost 5 bases, V lost 0 bases, and 7 bases had no gene match. The germline V gene has CDR1 SGHRS and CDR2 YFSETQ. This CDR3 has 16 residues. CDR3 amino acids: CASSLALQGGNEKLFF. CDR3 in DNA: TGCGCCAGCAGCTTGGCCCTCCAGGGGGGCAATGAAAAACTGTTTTTT.

The V call is TRBV25-1, the J call TRBJ2-3, with a weak D call TRBD1 (5 bases). The CDR3 loop spans 11 amino acids. V dropped 7 bases and J dropped 9 bases, with 11 bases sitting between them. Germline V lookup: CDR1 MGHDK, CDR2 SYGVNS. CDR3 coding DNA: TGTGCCAGCATTTGGGGCCTAACGCAGTATTTT. Amino acids: CASIWGLTQYF.

V is TRBV12-3 or TRBV12-4 and J is TRBJ2-6; D unresolved. There are 15 residues in the CDR3. The germline V and J ends were trimmed by 7 bases and 0 bases, with 10 bases remaining between them. DNA of the CDR3: TGTGCCAGCATGGCTCTAAACTCTGGGGCCAACGTCCTGACTTTC. Its protein product is CASMALNSGANVLTF.